The source of this T cell receptor (beta chain) is a study of CD8+ T cells in alopecia areata. Study observations and caveats: On tofacitinib, scalp and blood still held many of the expanded lesional clones. Expanded CD8+ clones among the top 100, and scalp clonality, were significantly decreased by tofacitinib. TCR sharing across patients was less clear than in mice, possibly HLA-related.

In the case of this clone: As yet, its antigen is unknown.

The germline CDR1 and CDR2 sequences are SGHRS and YFSETQ. The CDR3 extends over 15 amino acids. With 4 bases clipped from V and 5 bases from J, the junction kept 7 bases outside the gene matches. Extracted from the samples, RNA was reverse transcribed into cDNA to serve as the sequencing template. Repertoires were generated with immunoSEQ multiplex PCR, while TCRdb's copy carries only in-frame clones and drops some. The sample shows 150,000 to 250,000 clones, roughly 64% of them seen only once. Treatment here: oral pan-JAK inhibitor, 5-10 mg twice daily. Specimen: CD4+ T cells sorted from blood, collected at week 24, from a patient treated with tofacitinib. The chain combines TRBV5-1 with TRBJ1-1; 11 nucleotides align to TRBD1. The sequence was collected from a human donor with alopecia areata. The CDR3 nucleotides are TGCGCCAGCAGCCCGAGGGACAGGGGGAGGACTGAAGCTTTCTTT. This sequence encodes CASSPRDRGRTEAFF.